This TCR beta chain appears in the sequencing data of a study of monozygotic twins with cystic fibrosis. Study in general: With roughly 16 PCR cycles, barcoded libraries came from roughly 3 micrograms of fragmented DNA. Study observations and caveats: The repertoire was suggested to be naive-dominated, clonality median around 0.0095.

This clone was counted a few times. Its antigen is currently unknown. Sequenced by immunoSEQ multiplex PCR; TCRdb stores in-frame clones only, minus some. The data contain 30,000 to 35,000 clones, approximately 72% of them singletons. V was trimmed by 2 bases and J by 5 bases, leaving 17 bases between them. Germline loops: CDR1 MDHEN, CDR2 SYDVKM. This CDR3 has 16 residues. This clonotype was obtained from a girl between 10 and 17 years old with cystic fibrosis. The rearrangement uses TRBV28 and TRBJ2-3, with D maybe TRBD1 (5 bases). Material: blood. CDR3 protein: CASSLTGRVEVDTQYF. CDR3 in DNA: TGTGCCAGCAGTTTAACGGGCAGGGTAGAAGTAGATACGCAGTATTTT.